This T cell receptor (beta chain) was obtained from a study of blood T cell repertoires in COVID-19. Study details: Sites across the United States, Italy and Spain contributed samples from acute and convalescent COVID-19. From T cells, B-cell-depleted T cells, or PBMCs came the material, which was cDNA or gDNA.

Per the original methods: Amplification from reference gene primers served as the basis for estimated nucleated cell counts. Assay used: immunoSEQ multiplex PCR; TCRdb lists only in-frame clones, some missing. Clonal size and the V and J genes are those of that table, whereas D and trimming came from the DNA. Among some 300,000 clones listed, roughly nine tenths were seen once. The study recruited people aged roughly 18 to 100 years across about two dozen US areas. The CDR3 is 14 amino acids. V dropped 4 bases and J dropped 5; count of bases not matched to a gene: 2. Germline V gene lookup returns CDR1 SGHVS and CDR2 FQNEAQ.

The receptor comes from a woman between 35 and 50 years old who had recovered from COVID-19. Sequencing input: PBMCs or T cells enriched from blood (not recorded which). This rearrangement joins TRBV7-8 to TRBJ2-7; 13 bases map to TRBD2. This CDR3 is CASSWGTSGNEQYF. The CDR3 DNA sequence: TGTGCCAGCAGCTGGGGGACTAGCGGGAACGAGCAGTACTTC.